This T cell receptor beta chain was profiled in a study of T cell repertoires in cytomegalovirus infection. About the study: CMV epitopes that were recently identified and HLA-C-restricted were used alongside well-studied HLA-B-restricted ones. Evidence of both CMV infection and a matching HLA type came from public TCR beta signatures.

One entry per CDR3 protein results from TCRdb running MiXCR on the reads. The sample has roughly 340,000 distinct CDR3 sequences; 25% to 35% are singletons. Germline loops: CDR1 SGHVS, CDR2 FNYEAQ. This CDR3 region has 13 residues. Between the trimmed V and J ends, which lost 3 bases and 4 bases, there was a span of 8 bases. This clonotype was detected ten times or more. Its target is unknown. Points from the study as a whole: The ex vivo response was dominated by HLA-C-restricted CMV-specific TCR beta clonotypes. Based on cumulative public TCR beta family frequency, carriers of CMV plus the relevant HLA were identified.

The rearrangement uses TRBV7-6 and TRBJ2-3; no firm D call. The sequenced sample was cultured PBMCs, obtained from culture after CMV antigen stimulation. The clonotype was recovered from a human donor in good health (CMV status not recorded). Some clones in this sample may be carry-over from other donors' samples. CDR3: CASSLLYADTQYF. The CDR3 DNA follows: TGTGCCAGCAGCTTGCTGTACGCAGATACGCAGTATTTT.